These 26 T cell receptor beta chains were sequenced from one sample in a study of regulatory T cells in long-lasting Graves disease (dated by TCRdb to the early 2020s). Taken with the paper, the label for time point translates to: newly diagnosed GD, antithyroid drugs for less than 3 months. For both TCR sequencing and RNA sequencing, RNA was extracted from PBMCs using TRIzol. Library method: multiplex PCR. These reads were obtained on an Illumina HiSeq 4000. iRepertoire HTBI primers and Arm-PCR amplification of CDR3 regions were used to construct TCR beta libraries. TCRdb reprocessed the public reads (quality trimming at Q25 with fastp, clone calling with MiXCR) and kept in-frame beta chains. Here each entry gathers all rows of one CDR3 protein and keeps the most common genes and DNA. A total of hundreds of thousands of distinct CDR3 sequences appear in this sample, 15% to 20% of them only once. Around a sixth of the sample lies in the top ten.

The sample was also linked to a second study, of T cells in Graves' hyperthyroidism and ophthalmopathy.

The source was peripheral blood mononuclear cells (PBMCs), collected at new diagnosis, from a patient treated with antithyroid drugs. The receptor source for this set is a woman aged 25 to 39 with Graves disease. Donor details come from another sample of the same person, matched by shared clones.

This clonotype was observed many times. CDR3 sequence reads: CASSLRQGAFYSNQPQHF. The CDR3 nucleotides are TGTGCCAGCAGTTTGAGGCAGGGGGCTTTCTATAGCAATCAGCCCCAGCATTTT. The J gene is TRBJ1-5, the V gene TRBV12-3 or TRBV12-4; 8 nucleotides line up with TRBD1. The length of the CDR3 is 18 residues. V shed 3 bases and J 0 bases; nucleotides not matched to a gene: 10.

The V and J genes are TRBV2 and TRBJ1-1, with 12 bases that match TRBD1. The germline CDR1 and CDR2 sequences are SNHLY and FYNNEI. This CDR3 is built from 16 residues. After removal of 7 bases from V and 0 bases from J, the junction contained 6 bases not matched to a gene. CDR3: CASTGTGGAVNTEAFF. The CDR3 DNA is TGTGCCAGCACCGGGACAGGGGGCGCGGTGAACACTGAAGCTTTCTTT. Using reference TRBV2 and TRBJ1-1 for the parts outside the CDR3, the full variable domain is EPEVTQTPSHQVTQMGQEVILRCVPISNHLYFYWYRQILGQKVEFLVSFYNNEISEKSEIFDDQFSVERPDGSNFTLKIRSTKLEDSAMYFCASTGTGGAVNTEAFFGQGTRLTVV.

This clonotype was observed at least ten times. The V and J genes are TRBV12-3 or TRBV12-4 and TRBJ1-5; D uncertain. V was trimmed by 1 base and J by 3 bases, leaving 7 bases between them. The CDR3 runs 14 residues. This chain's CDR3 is CASSLEQNNQPQHF. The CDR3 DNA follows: TGTGCCAGCAGTTTAGAGCAGAACAATCAGCCCCAGCATTTT.

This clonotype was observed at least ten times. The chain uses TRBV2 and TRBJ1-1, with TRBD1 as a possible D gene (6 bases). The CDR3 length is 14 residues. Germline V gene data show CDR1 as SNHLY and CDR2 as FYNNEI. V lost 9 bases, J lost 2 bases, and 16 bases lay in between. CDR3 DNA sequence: TGTGCCAGTGGATACGGGACACCTAACACTGAAGCTTTCTTT. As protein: CASGYGTPNTEAFF.

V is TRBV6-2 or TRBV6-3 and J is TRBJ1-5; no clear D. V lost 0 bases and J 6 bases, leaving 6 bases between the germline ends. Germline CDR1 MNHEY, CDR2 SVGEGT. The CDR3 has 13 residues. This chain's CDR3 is CASSYSGSQPQHF. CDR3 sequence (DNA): TGTGCCAGCAGTTACTCAGGCTCTCAGCCCCAGCATTTT.

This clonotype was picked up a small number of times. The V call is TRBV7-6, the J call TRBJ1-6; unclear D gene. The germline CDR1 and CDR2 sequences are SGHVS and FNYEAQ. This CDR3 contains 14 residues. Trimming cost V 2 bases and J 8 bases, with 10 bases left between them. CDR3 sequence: CASSLQSGDSPLHF. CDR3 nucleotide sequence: TGTGCCAGCAGCTTACAGTCAGGAGATTCACCCCTCCACTTT.

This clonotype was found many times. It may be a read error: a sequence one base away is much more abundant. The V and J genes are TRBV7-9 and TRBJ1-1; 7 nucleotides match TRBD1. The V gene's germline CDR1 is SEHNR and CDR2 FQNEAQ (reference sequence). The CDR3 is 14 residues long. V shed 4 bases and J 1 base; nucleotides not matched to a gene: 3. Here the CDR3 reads CASSWGTANTEAFF. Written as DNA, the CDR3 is TGTGCCAGCAGCTGGGGGACAGCGAACACTGAAGCTTTCTTT. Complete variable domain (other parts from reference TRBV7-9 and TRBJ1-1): DTGVSQNPRHKITKRGQNVTFRCDPISEHNRLYWYRQTLGQGPEFLTYFQNEAQLEKSRLLSDRFSAERPKGSFSTLEIQRTEQGDSAMYLCASSWGTANTEAFFGQGTRLTVV.

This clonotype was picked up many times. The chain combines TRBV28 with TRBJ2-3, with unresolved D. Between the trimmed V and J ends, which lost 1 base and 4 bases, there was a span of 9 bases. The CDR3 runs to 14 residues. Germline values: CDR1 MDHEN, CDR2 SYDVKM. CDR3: CASSLLGPADTQYF. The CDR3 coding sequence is TGTGCCAGCAGTTTATTGGGTCCCGCAGATACGCAGTATTTT.

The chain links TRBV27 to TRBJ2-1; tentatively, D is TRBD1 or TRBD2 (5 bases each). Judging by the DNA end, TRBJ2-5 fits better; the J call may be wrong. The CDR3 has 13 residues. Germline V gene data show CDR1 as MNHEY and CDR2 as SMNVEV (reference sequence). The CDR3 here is CASSRGESGTQYF. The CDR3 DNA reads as TGTGCCAGCAGTAGAGGGGAAAGTGGGACCCAGTACTTC.

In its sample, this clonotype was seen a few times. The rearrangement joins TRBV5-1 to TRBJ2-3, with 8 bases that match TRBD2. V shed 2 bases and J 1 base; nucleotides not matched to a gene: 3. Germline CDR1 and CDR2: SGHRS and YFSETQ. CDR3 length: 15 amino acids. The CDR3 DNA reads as TGCGCCAGCAGCTTCCAACTAGCGGGCACAGATACGCAGTATTTT. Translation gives CASSFQLAGTDTQYF.

CDR3 amino acids: CASSEAWDAVTYEQYF. The CDR3 DNA is TGTGCCAGCAGTGAAGCATGGGACGCGGTGACCTACGAGCAGTACTTC. This chain joins TRBV6-1 and TRBJ2-7; either TRBD1 or TRBD2 may supply D (5 bases each). Germline CDR1 reads MNHNS; CDR2 reads SASEGT. The CDR3 has 16 amino acids. Trimming took off 0 bases at V and 2 bases at J, with 14 bases between the two ends.

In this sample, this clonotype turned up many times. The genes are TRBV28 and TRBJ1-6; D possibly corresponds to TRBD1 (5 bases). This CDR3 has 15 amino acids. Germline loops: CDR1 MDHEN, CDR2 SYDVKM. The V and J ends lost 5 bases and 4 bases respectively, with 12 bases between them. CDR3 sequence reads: CASSHLTDYNSPLHF. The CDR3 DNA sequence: TGTGCCAGCAGTCATCTGACAGATTATAATTCACCCCTCCACTTT.

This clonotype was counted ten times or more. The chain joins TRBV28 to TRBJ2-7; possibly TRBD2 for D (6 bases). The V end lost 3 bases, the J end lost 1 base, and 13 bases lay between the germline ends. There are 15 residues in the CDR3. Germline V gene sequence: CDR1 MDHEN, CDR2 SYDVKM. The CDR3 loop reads CASSFVVSGSYEQYF. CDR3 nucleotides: TGTGCCAGCAGTTTCGTGGTTAGCGGATCCTACGAGCAGTACTTC.

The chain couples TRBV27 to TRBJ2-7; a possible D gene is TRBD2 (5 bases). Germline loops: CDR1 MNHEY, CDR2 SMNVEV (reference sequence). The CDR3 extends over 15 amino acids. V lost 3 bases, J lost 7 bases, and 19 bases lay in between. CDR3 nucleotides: TGTGCCAGCAGTTTGATCGGGGTCATTAAAGTAGAGCAGTACTTC. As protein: CASSLIGVIKVEQYF.

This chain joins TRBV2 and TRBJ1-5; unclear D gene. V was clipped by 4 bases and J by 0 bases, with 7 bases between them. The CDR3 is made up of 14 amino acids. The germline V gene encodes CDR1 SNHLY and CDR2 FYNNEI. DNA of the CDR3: TGTGCCAGCAGTGGGCGACTTAGCAATCAGCCCCAGCATTTT. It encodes CASSGRLSNQPQHF.

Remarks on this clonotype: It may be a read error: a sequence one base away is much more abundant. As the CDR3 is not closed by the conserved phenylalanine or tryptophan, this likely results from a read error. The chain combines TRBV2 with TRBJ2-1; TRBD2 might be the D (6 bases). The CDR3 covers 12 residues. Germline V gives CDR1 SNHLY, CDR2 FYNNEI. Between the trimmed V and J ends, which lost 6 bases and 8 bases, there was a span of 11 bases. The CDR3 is CASRRLVYEQFY. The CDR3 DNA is TGTGCCAGCAGGCGACTAGTCTATGAGCAGTTCTAC.

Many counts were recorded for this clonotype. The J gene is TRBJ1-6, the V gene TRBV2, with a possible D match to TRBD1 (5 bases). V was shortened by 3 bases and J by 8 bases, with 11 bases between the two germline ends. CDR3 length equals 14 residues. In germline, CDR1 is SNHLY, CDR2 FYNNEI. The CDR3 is CASSDWGTHSPLHF. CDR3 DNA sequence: TGTGCCAGCAGTGATTGGGGGACCCATTCACCCCTCCACTTT.

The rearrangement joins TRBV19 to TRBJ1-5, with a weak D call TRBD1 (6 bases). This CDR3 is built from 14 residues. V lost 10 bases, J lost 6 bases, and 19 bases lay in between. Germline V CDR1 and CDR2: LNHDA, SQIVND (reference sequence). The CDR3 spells CATNQQGGGQPQHF. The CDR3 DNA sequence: TGTGCCACCAACCAACAGGGAGGGGGTCAGCCCCAGCATTTT.

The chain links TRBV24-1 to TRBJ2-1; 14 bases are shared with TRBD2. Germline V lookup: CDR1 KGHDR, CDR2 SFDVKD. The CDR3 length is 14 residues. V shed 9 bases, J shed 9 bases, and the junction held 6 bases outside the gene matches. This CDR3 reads CATAGTSGSLEQFF. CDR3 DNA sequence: TGTGCCACCGCCGGGACTAGCGGGAGTCTTGAGCAGTTCTTC.

CDR3 sequence (DNA): TGTGCCAGCAATACCGGGAGGGAGCTTAGCACAGATACGCAGTATTTT. Translated, it gives CASNTGRELSTDTQYF. The V call is TRBV7-9, the J call TRBJ2-3; 8 bases align to TRBD2. Looked up from germline, CDR1 is SEHNR and CDR2 is FQNEAQ (reference sequence). V lost 7 bases to trimming and J lost 0 bases; unmatched junction nucleotides: 9. This CDR3 contains 16 residues.

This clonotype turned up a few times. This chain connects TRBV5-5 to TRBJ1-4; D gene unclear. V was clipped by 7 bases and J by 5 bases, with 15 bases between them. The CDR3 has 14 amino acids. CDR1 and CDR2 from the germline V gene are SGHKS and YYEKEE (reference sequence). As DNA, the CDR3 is TGTGCCAGCGGACCGACGACCTTAAATGAAAAACTGTTTTTT. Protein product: CASGPTTLNEKLFF.

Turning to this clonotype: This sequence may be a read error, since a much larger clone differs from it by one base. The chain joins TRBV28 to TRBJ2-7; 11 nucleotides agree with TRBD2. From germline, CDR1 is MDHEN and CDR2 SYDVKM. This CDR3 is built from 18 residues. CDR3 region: CASSLFSGRAGGSCEQYF. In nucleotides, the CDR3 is TGTGCCAGCAGTTTATTTAGCGGGAGGGCCGGGGGTTCCTGCGAGCAGTACTTC. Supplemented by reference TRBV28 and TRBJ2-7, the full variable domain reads DVKVTQSSRYLVKRTGEKVFLECVQDMDHENMFWYRQDPGLGLRLIYFSYDVKMKEKGDIPEGYSVSREKKERFSLILESASTNQTSMYLCASSLFSGRAGGSCEQYFGPGTRLTVT.

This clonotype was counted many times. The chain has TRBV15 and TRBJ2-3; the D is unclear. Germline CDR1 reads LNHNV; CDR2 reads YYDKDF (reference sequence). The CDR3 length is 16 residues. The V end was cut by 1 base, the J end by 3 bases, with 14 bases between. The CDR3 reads CATSRVVGRDTDTQYF. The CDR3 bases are TGTGCCACCAGCAGAGTAGTAGGCAGAGATACAGATACGCAGTATTTT.

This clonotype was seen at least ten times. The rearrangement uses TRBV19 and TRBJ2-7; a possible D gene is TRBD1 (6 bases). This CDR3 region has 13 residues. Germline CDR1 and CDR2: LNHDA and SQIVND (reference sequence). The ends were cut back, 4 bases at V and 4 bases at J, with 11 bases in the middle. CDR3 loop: CASSTQGSYEQYF. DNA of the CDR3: TGTGCCAGTAGTACACAGGGTTCGTACGAGCAGTACTTC. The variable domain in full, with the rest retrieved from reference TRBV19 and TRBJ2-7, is DGGITQSPKYLFRKEGQNVTLSCEQNLNHDAMYWYRQDPGQGLRLIYYSQIVNDFQKGDIAEGYSVSREKKESFPLTVTSAQKNPTAFYLCASSTQGSYEQYFGPGTRLTVT.

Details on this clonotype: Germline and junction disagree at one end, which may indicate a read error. The DNA for the CDR3 is TGTGCCAGCAGGCGACAGAATTCGGGAATGAATGAGCAGTCCTTC. Translated, it gives CASRRQNSGMNEQSF. The genes are TRBV2 and TRBJ2-1; either TRBD1 or TRBD2 may fit D (5 bases each). This CDR3 region has 15 residues. Germline V gives CDR1 SNHLY, CDR2 FYNNEI.

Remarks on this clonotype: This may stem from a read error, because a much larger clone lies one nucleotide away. CDR3 DNA sequence: TGTGCCAGCAGGGCCCCAATTGCCACTGAAGCTTTCTTT. Translating it yields CASRAPIATEAFF. The V gene is TRBV11-2, the J gene TRBJ1-1, with D uncertain. Trimming left V 6 bases short and J 4 bases short, with 12 bases between. The CDR3 consists of 13 residues. Germline CDR1 is SGHAT and CDR2 is FQNNGV.